The 8 T cell receptor beta chains below come from one sample, sequenced in a study of T-cell reconstitution after alpha-beta-depleted transplantation in children. As it was prepared, the TCRbeta library received unique molecular identifiers. TCRdb itself ran the PCR reads through MiXCR, one entry per CDR3 protein. The sample records around 250,000 distinct CDR3 sequences, roughly 8% being singletons. The sample in question was PBMCs, mostly from graft donor cells, obtained 180 days after TCRalphabeta/CD19-depleted stem cell transplant. Receptor source: a male patient younger than 18 who had a stem cell transplant for acute lymphoblastic leukemia, so the T cells may come from the graft donor.

There are many counts of this clonotype. This sequence joins TRBV6-1 and TRBJ2-1; weak D call: TRBD1 (6 bases). CDR1 and CDR2 from the germline V gene are MNHNS and SASEGT. V lost 6 bases to trimming and J lost 6 bases, with 21 bases between them. This CDR3 has 16 amino acids. Here the CDR3 DNA reads TGTGCCAGCAGGGAGCAGGGGATAGTTAGAGTCAATGAGCAGTTCTTC. Translating it yields CASREQGIVRVNEQFF.

Many counts were recorded for this clonotype. CDR3 loop: CASSVDLRNTIYF. The CDR3 coding sequence is TGTGCCAGCAGCGTAGACCTTAGAAACACCATATATTTT. The rearrangement uses TRBV9 and TRBJ1-3; no clear D. Looked up from germline, CDR1 is SGDLS and CDR2 is YYNGEE. This CDR3 spans 13 amino acids. Trimming took 0 bases from V and 5 from J, leaving 6 bases between them.

At least ten counts were recorded for this clonotype. This chain links TRBV7-6 with TRBJ2-5, with 7 bases lining up with TRBD1. Trimming at V came to 4 bases and at J to 2 bases, leaving 13 bases not matched to a gene. Germline-derived CDR1 and CDR2 are SGHVS and FNYEAQ. This CDR3 comprises 17 residues. The CDR3 spells CASSSPWERGRQETQYF. CDR3 coding DNA: TGTGCCAGCAGCTCACCGTGGGAGAGGGGGCGGCAAGAGACCCAGTACTTC.

This clonotype occurred many times. The chain combines TRBV6-5 with TRBJ2-5; 7 bases match TRBD1. Germline V CDR1 and CDR2: MNHEY, SVGAGI. The junction had 5 bases not matched to a gene; V was cut back by 4 bases and J by 6 bases. The CDR3 loop spans 13 amino acids. CDR3: CASSLNRGQTQYF. DNA of the CDR3: TGTGCCAGCAGTTTAAACAGGGGCCAGACCCAGTACTTC.

This clonotype has ten or more counts. V usage is TRBV5-1 and J usage is TRBJ2-5; possible D gene TRBD2, 5 bases. The V end was cut by 2 bases, the J end by 2 bases, with 10 bases between. There are 14 residues in the CDR3. Germline assignment: CDR1 SGHRS and CDR2 YFSETQ. DNA for the CDR3: TGCGCCAGCAGCTTAGGCGGGTTGCAAGAGACCCAGTACTTC. Residues: CASSLGGLQETQYF. Complete variable domain (other parts from reference TRBV5-1 and TRBJ2-5): KAGVTQTPRYLIKTRGQQVTLSCSPISGHRSVSWYQQTPGQGLQFLFEYFSETQRNKGNFPGRFSGRQFSNSRSEMNVSTLELGDSALYLCASSLGGLQETQYFGPGTRLLVL.

This clonotype was detected many times. The J gene is TRBJ2-7, the V gene TRBV12-3 or TRBV12-4; D possibly matches TRBD1 or TRBD2 (5 bases each). Trimming removed 6 bases at V and 2 bases at J, with 11 bases between. This CDR3 comprises 13 residues. The CDR3 spells CASRPGTTYEQYF. Written as DNA, the CDR3 is TGTGCCAGCAGACCCGGGACCACCTACGAGCAGTACTTC.

In this sample, this clonotype turned up a few times. The V call is TRBV2, the J call TRBJ1-1; no clear D. The CDR3 has 14 amino acids. V gave up 2 bases and J gave up 0 bases, with 7 bases separating them. Germline loops: CDR1 SNHLY, CDR2 FYNNEI. CDR3 coding DNA: TGTGCCAGCAGTGAAACCCCCATGAACACTGAAGCTTTCTTT. This sequence encodes CASSETPMNTEAFF. The whole variable domain, filled in from reference TRBV2 and TRBJ1-1, reads EPEVTQTPSHQVTQMGQEVILRCVPISNHLYFYWYRQILGQKVEFLVSFYNNEISEKSEIFDDQFSVERPDGSNFTLKIRSTKLEDSAMYFCASSETPMNTEAFFGQGTRLTVV.

This clonotype was observed at least ten times. V gene TRBV10-3 combines with J gene TRBJ1-2; D is undetermined. The CDR3 is 12 residues long. The germline gives CDR1 ENHRY, CDR2 SYGVKD. Between the trimmed V and J ends, which lost 2 bases and 6 bases, there was a span of 7 bases. CDR3 amino acids: CAISELSDGYTF. CDR3 sequence (DNA): TGTGCCATCAGTGAGCTAAGCGATGGCTACACCTTC.